Below, 7 T cell receptor beta chains from the same sample are listed, as sequenced in a study of T-cell reconstitution after alpha-beta-depleted transplantation in children. As it was prepared, the TCRbeta library received unique molecular identifiers. TCRdb reprocessed the PCR reads via MiXCR and lists one record per CDR3 protein. The sample includes 200,000 to 250,000 distinct CDR3 sequences, around 12% seen only once; the top ten take roughly 2.6%. Specimen: PBMCs from the stem cell graft donor, collected from the stem cell graft. The receptors were gathered from a human donor who donated a stem cell graft to a child with acute lymphoblastic leukemia.

A few counts support this clonotype. CDR3 loop: CSARDPRDSEQYF. DNA of the CDR3: TGCAGTGCTAGAGATCCCCGGGATAGCGAGCAGTACTTC. The chain combines TRBV20-1 with TRBJ2-7; TRBD2 might be the D (5 bases). Between the trimmed V and J ends, which lost 0 bases and 6 bases, there was a span of 12 bases. Germline loops: CDR1 DFQATT, CDR2 SNEGSKA (reference sequence). The CDR3 has 13 amino acids.

This clonotype was seen repeatedly, ten times or more. The chain recombines TRBV7-2 with TRBJ2-3, with 10 bases aligning to TRBD2. CDR3 length equals 14 residues. From germline, CDR1 is SGHTA and CDR2 FQGNSA. Trimming at V came to 8 bases and at J to 0 bases, leaving 2 bases not matched to a gene. The CDR3 DNA sequence: TGTGCCAGCGCTAGCGGGAGTAGCACAGATACGCAGTATTTT. Encoded protein: CASASGSSTDTQYF.

The rearrangement links TRBV11-2 to TRBJ2-6; TRBD2 might be the D (7 bases). Germline V gene sequence: CDR1 SGHAT, CDR2 FQNNGV. The CDR3 totals 19 residues. Trimming pared 1 base from V and 3 bases from J, leaving 19 bases between. CDR3 coding DNA: TGTGCCAGCAGCTTAGGGAGGGGGGGCGCGCCGGGTGGGGCCAACGTCCTGACTTTC. Protein sequence: CASSLGRGGAPGGANVLTF.

This clonotype was observed a few times. One end of the junction is discordant with germline, which a read error may explain. This sequence joins TRBV6-5 and TRBJ1-1, with D hard to call. This CDR3 region has 13 residues. Germline V gene data show CDR1 as MNHEY and CDR2 as SVGAGI. For the CDR3, the DNA is TGTGCCAGCAATTACCAAGGGAACACTGAAGCTTTCTTT. Its protein is CASNYQGNTEAFF.

This clonotype was recorded many times. This chain links TRBV29-1 with TRBJ1-1; unclear D gene. Deletions cut 6 bases from V and 4 bases from J, with 18 bases between. The germline V gene encodes CDR1 SQVTM and CDR2 ANQGSEA. The CDR3 has 14 residues. CDR3 in amino acids: CSVAPQGPGTEAFF. CDR3 bases: TGCAGCGTAGCGCCCCAAGGTCCGGGCACTGAAGCTTTCTTT.

This clonotype came up many times. The J gene is TRBJ2-2, the V gene TRBV11-2; D is undetermined. The CDR3 covers 14 residues. Germline V gene data show CDR1 as SGHAT and CDR2 as FQNNGV. Trimming left V 0 bases short and J 6 bases short, with 8 bases between. The CDR3: CASSLDNGAGELFF. The CDR3 DNA reads TGTGCCAGCAGCTTAGATAATGGGGCCGGGGAGCTGTTTTTT. Full variable domain (remainder filled in from reference TRBV11-2 and TRBJ2-2): EAGVAQSPRYKIIEKRQSVAFWCNPISGHATLYWYQQILGQGPKLLIQFQNNGVVDDSQLPKDRFSAERLKGVDSTLKIQPAKLEDSAVYLCASSLDNGAGELFFGEGSRLTVL.

This clonotype was counted between two and nine times. The CDR3 DNA is TGCAGTGCTAGAGCCGGGGCGGCGAACCAGCCCCAGCATTTT. Translated, it gives CSARAGAANQPQHF. The chain joins TRBV20-1 to TRBJ1-5, with D possibly TRBD1 on 5 matching bases. The V end lost 1 base, the J end lost 7 bases, and 14 bases lay between the germline ends. The V gene's germline CDR1 is DFQATT and CDR2 SNEGSKA (reference sequence). The length of the CDR3 is 14 residues.